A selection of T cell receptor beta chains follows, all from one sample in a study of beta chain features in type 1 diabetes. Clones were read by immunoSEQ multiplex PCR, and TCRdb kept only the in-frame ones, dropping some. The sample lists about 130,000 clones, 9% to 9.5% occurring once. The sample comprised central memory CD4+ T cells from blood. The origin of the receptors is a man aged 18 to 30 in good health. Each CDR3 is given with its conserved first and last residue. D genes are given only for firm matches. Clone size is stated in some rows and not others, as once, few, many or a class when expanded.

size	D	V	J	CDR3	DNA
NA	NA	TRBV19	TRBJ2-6	CASSIGTVSGANVLTF	TGTGCCAGTAGTATAGGCACAGTCTCTGGGGCCAACGTCCTGACTTTC
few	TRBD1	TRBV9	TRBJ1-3	CASSGGQGVKSGNTIYF	TGTGCCAGCAGCGGCGGACAGGGAGTTAAGTCTGGAAACACCATATATTTT
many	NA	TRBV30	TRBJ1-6	CAWSAGDNSPLHF	TGTGCCTGGAGTGCGGGGGATAATTCACCCCTCCACTTT
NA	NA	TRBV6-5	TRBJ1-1	CASSRGGATEAFF	TGTGCCAGCAGTAGAGGGGGGGCTACTGAAGCTTTCTTT
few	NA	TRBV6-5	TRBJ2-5	CASSQAGGQETQYF	TGTGCCAGCAGCCAAGCTGGGGGGCAAGAGACCCAGTACTTC
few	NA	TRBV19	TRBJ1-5	CASSIDGNSRNYQPQHF	TGTGCCAGTAGTATAGATGGAAACAGCAGGAATTATCAGCCCCAGCATTTT
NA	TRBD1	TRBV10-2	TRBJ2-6	CASSDQRQGVRSGANVLTF	TGCGCCAGCAGTGATCAAAGACAGGGGGTAAGGAGTGGGGCCAACGTCCTGACTTTC
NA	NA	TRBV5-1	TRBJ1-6	CASSSNSYNSPLHF	TGCGCCAGCAGCTCCAACTCATATAATTCACCCCTCCACTTT
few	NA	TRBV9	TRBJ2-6	CASSAPLGGANVLTF	TGTGCCAGCAGCGCCCCGCTCGGGGGTGCCAACGTCCTGACTTTC
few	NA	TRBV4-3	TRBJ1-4	CASSQDAGPPGKLFF	TGCGCCAGCAGCCAAGATGCAGGGCCGCCTGGAAAACTGTTTTTT
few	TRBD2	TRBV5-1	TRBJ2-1	CASSLVSGGSSYNEQFF	TGCGCCAGCAGCTTGGTTAGCGGGGGAAGCTCCTACAATGAGCAGTTCTTC
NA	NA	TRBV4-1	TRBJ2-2	CASSQDIRGTGELFF	TGCGCCAGCAGCCAAGATATAAGGGGAACCGGGGAGCTGTTTTTT
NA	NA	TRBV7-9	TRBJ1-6	CASSPQGLSYNSPLHF	TGTGCCAGCAGCCCACAGGGTTTGTCCTATAATTCACCCCTCCACTTT
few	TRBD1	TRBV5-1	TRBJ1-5	CASSPGQGGNQPQHF	TGCGCCAGCAGCCCAGGACAGGGCGGCAATCAGCCCCAGCATTTT
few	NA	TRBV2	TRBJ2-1	CASAPRVGYNEQFF	TGTGCCAGCGCCCCCAGGGTGGGGTACAATGAGCAGTTCTTC
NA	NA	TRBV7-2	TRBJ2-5	CASSSRIGEETQYF	TGTGCCAGCAGCTCTCGGATCGGGGAAGAGACCCAGTACTTC
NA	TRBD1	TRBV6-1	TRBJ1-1	CASHRGKDTEAFF	TGTGCCAGCCACAGGGGAAAAGACACTGAAGCTTTCTTT
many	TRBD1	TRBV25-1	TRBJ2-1	CASSELDRDYNEQFF	TGTGCCAGCAGTGAATTGGACAGGGACTACAATGAGCAGTTCTTC
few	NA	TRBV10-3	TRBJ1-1	CAISAWNTEAFF	TGTGCCATCAGTGCTTGGAACACTGAAGCTTTCTTT
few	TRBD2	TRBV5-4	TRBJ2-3	CASSLVLAGADTQYF	TGTGCCAGCAGCTTGGTACTAGCGGGGGCAGATACGCAGTATTTT
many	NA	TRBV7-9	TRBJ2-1	CASSFSGAQNEQFF	TGTGCCAGCAGCTTCTCAGGGGCCCAAAATGAGCAGTTCTTC
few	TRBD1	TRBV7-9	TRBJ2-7	CASSPAGQGGEQYF	TGTGCCAGCAGCCCCGCGGGACAGGGTGGCGAGCAGTACTTC
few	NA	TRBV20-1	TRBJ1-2	CSARSDGGTF	TGCAGTGCTAGATCTGACGGGGGCACCTTC
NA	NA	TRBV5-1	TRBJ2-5	CASSLALGDPETQYF	TGCGCCAGCAGCTTGGCCCTAGGCGATCCAGAGACCCAGTACTTC
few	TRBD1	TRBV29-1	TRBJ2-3	CSVGRQAGGDTQYF	TGCAGCGTGGGAAGACAGGCAGGGGGCGATACGCAGTATTTT
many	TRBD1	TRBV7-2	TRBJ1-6	CASSFQGAGNSPLHF	TGTGCCAGCAGCTTCCAGGGGGCCGGGAATTCACCCCTCCACTTT
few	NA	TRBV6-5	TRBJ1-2	CASSYNAGGYTF	TGTGCCAGCAGTTACAACGCGGGTGGCTACACCTTC
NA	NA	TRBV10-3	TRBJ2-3	CAISSGETDTQYF	TGTGCCATCAGTTCAGGGGAGACAGATACGCAGTATTTT
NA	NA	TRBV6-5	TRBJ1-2	CASSYGGTINYGYTF	TGTGCCAGCAGTTACGGTGGCACTATCAACTATGGCTACACCTTC
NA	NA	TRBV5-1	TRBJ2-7	CASSLSLFAYEQYF	TGCGCCAGCAGCTTAAGCCTATTTGCCTACGAGCAGTACTTC
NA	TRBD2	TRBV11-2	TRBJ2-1	CASSRTSGDNEQFF	TGTGCCAGCAGCAGGACTAGCGGGGACAATGAGCAGTTCTTC
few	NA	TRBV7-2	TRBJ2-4	CASSLERLSKNIQYF	TGTGCCAGCAGCTTAGAACGCCTATCCAAAAACATTCAGTACTTC
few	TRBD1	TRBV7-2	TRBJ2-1	CASSPQGAGNEQFF	TGTGCCAGCAGCCCACAGGGGGCGGGTAATGAGCAGTTCTTC
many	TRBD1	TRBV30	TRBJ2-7	CAWRMKDRGSYEQYF	TGTGCCTGGAGGATGAAGGACAGGGGGTCCTACGAGCAGTACTTC
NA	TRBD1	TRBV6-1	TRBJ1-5	CASSEIGTVQFQGPQHF	TGTGCCAGCAGTGAAATAGGGACAGTCCAGTTCCAAGGGCCCCAGCATTTT
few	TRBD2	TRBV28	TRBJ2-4	CASRGGTSGAKNIQYF	TGTGCCAGCAGAGGAGGGACTAGCGGCGCCAAAAACATTCAGTACTTC
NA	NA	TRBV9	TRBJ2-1	CASSVGGASRDEQFF	TGTGCCAGCAGCGTAGGCGGGGCCTCTAGGGATGAGCAGTTCTTC
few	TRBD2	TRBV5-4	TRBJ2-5	CASSSGTSGHQETQYF	TGTGCCAGCAGCTCCGGGACTAGCGGGCACCAAGAGACCCAGTACTTC
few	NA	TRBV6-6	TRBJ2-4	CASSAGKNIQYF	TGTGCCAGCAGTGCAGGGAAAAACATTCAGTACTTC
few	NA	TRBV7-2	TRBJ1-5	CASSDFMQPQHF	TGTGCCAGCAGCGACTTTATGCAGCCCCAGCATTTT